These 5 T cell receptor beta chains share one sample of origin, sequenced in a study of shared clonotypes between healthy human individuals (dated by TCRdb to about 2020). Libraries were prepared through the immunoSEQ multiplex PCR assay. TCRdb stores this immuneACCESS table with in-frame sequences only. Part of the clones is absent; in the studies checked, under half of the shortfall reflects unresolved V genes, and no reason is known for the rest. The sample records 450,000 to 500,000 clones, approximately 81% of which are singletons. The ten largest clones capture over 9.5% of the sample. Sequencing was done on a sample of PBMCs. Source of these receptors: a woman in her forties in good health. Some clones in this sample may be carry-over from other donors' samples.

Comments on this clone: A much larger clone lies one base from this, so it may be a read error. The rearrangement links TRBV30 to TRBJ2-6; D is possibly TRBD1 (5 bases). V lost 5 bases and J 0 bases, leaving 11 bases between the germline ends. Per germline, CDR1 GTSNPN and CDR2 SVGIG (reference sequence). The CDR3 spans 15 residues. CDR3 in amino acids: CAWVTDLSGANVLTF. The CDR3 nucleotides read TGTGCCTGGGTGACAGACCTCTCTGGGGCCAACGTCCTGACTTTC.

The J gene is TRBJ2-3, the V gene TRBV29-1, with TRBD1 as a possible D gene (6 bases). Germline lookup yields CDR1 SQVTM and CDR2 ANQGSEA. The CDR3 contains 13 residues. CDR3 sequence reads: CTYRAPSTDTQYF. CDR3 bases: TGCACTTACAGGGCGCCGTCCACAGATACGCAGTATTTT.

A single count supports this clone. This is likely an artifact of a read error, given a far larger clone one base away. Other DNA sequences from this sample encode an identical CDR3 as well. J is TRBJ1-2 and V is TRBV29-1; 9 bases map to TRBD1. V shed 0 bases and J 8 bases; nucleotides not matched to a gene: 10. This CDR3 region has 15 residues. CDR1 SQVTM and CDR2 ANQGSEA come from the germline V gene. The CDR3 bases are TGCAGCGTTGAAGATAGGGGACAGGGTGCGGAAGGCTACACCTTC. This encodes CSVEDRGQGAEGYTF.

This clone was seen just once. The chain joins TRBV28 to TRBJ1-1; a weak D match, TRBD1 (6 bases). Germline CDR1 MDHEN, CDR2 SYDVKM. The germline V and J ends were trimmed by 4 bases and 4 bases, with 16 bases remaining between them. This CDR3 has 15 amino acids. The CDR3 region has the DNA TGTGCCAGCAGTTCCCCGGGGGGACAAGGCACTGAAGCTTTCTTT. Amino acid sequence: CASSSPGGQGTEAFF. Complete variable domain (other parts from reference TRBV28 and TRBJ1-1): DVKVTQSSRYLVKRTGEKVFLECVQDMDHENMFWYRQDPGLGLRLIYFSYDVKMKEKGDIPEGYSVSREKKERFSLILESASTNQTSMYLCASSSPGGQGTEAFFGQGTRLTVV.

Concerning this clone: This probably arose from a read error, given a far larger clone one base away. The J gene is TRBJ1-1, the V gene TRBV29-1; D remains unclear. In germline, CDR1 is SQVTM, CDR2 ANQGSEA. This CDR3 comprises 13 residues. Trimming took off 4 bases at V and 0 bases at J, with 9 bases between the two ends. CDR3 coding DNA: TGCAGCGTTGTTCCCCCTATGAACACTGAAGCTTTCTTT. Protein sequence: CSVVPPMNTEAFF. The full variable domain, rest sourced from reference TRBV29-1 and TRBJ1-1, is SAVISQKPSRDICQRGTSLTIQCQVDSQVTMMFWYRQQPGQSLTLIATANQGSEATYESGFVIDKFPISRPNLTFSTLTVSNMSPEDSSIYLCSVVPPMNTEAFFGQGTRLTVV.